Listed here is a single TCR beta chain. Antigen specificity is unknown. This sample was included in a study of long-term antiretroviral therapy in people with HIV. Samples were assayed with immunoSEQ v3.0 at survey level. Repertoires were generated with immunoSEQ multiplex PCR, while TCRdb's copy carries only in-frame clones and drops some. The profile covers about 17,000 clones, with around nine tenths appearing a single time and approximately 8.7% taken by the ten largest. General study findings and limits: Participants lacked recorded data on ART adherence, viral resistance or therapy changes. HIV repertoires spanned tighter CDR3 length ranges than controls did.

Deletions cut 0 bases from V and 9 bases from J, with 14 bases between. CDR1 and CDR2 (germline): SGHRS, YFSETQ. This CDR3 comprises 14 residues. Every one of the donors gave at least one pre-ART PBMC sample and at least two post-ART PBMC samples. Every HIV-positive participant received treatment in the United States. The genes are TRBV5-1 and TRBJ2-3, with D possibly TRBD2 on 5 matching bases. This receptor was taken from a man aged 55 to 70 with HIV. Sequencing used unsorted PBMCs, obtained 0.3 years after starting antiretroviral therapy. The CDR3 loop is CASSLEDSPGTQYF. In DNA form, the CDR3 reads TGCGCCAGCAGCTTGGAGGACTCTCCCGGCACGCAGTATTTT.